These 21 T cell receptor beta chains share one sample of origin, sequenced in a study of blood T cell repertoires in COVID-19. The protocol was immunoSEQ multiplex PCR, while the TCRdb copy is restricted to in-frame clones and leaves out a portion. The sample contains about 73,000 clones, approximately 88% of which appear only once. The sequencing sample was made of peripheral blood. Receptors were obtained from an elderly man with active or convalescent COVID-19.

CDR3 coding DNA: TGTGCCTCCAGGGGGGCTAGCGGGAGAACGAACACCGGGGAGCTGTTTTTT. Translated, it gives CASRGASGRTNTGELFF. The chain uses TRBV10-3 and TRBJ2-2; 10 bases line up with TRBD2. From germline, CDR1 is ENHRY and CDR2 SYGVKD. The CDR3 consists of 17 residues. With 11 bases clipped from V and 0 bases from J, the junction kept 12 bases outside the gene matches.

The CDR3 DNA reads TGTGCCAGCTCCCCGGACAGGCACACTGAAGCTTTCTTT. Its translation: CASSPDRHTEAFF. The V gene is TRBV18, the J gene TRBJ1-1; TRBD1 aligns across 7 bases. CDR1 is KGHSH, CDR2 LQKENI, per germline. J gave up 3 bases and V 6 bases, and 4 bases lay outside the gene matches. The CDR3 totals 13 residues.

V usage is TRBV20-1 and J usage is TRBJ1-4, with 9 bases matching TRBD1. The germline gives CDR1 DFQATT, CDR2 SNEGSKA (reference sequence). The CDR3 runs to 17 residues. V gave up 7 bases and J gave up 11 bases; unmatched junction bases: 23. DNA for the CDR3: TGCAGTGGTAGTCATCCGGGAGCGAACAGGGGGCTGGGGAAACTGTTTTTT. Encoded protein: CSGSHPGANRGLGKLFF.

The chain employs TRBV4-1 and TRBJ2-1; TRBD2 matches at 7 bases. Germline values: CDR1 MGHRA, CDR2 YSYEKL. The V and J ends lost 1 base and 7 bases, in that order; junction bases with no gene match: 4. The CDR3 runs to 14 residues. CDR3 sequence reads: CASSQAQRGNEQFF. Written as DNA, the CDR3 is TGCGCCAGCAGCCAAGCCCAGCGGGGAAATGAGCAGTTCTTC.

The chain employs TRBV19 and TRBJ1-5; perhaps TRBD1 as D (6 bases). Per the germline V gene, CDR1 is LNHDA and CDR2 is SQIVND (reference sequence). This CDR3 comprises 15 residues. Deletions cut 6 bases from V and 2 bases from J, with 14 bases between. For the CDR3, the DNA is TGTGCCAGTAGCCCTCGGACAGCCCGCAATCAGCCCCAGCATTTT. Residues: CASSPRTARNQPQHF.

This clone was picked up a small number of times. This chain joins TRBV10-3 and TRBJ2-2; TRBD1 aligns across 8 bases. The germline gives CDR1 ENHRY, CDR2 SYGVKD. The V gene end was trimmed by 6 bases and the J gene end by 3 bases; junction bases not matched to a gene: 0. The CDR3 is 13 amino acids. This chain's CDR3 is CAIRDRDTGELFF. The CDR3 DNA reads as TGTGCCATCAGGGACAGGGACACCGGGGAGCTGTTTTTT.

J is TRBJ2-7 and V is TRBV12-3 or TRBV12-4; TRBD1 is a possible D gene (5 bases). CDR3 length: 12 residues. Trimming cost V 6 bases and J 3 bases, with 9 bases left between them. The DNA for the CDR3 is TGTGCCAGCAGAAGGGGCGACTACGAGCAGTACTTC. Its translation: CASRRGDYEQYF.

This rearrangement joins TRBV5-1 to TRBJ2-7; D is possibly TRBD2 (6 bases). From germline, CDR1 is SGHRS and CDR2 YFSETQ. The V gene lost 1 base and the J gene lost 7 bases, with 18 bases spanning the gap. This CDR3 is 15 amino acids long. The CDR3 reads CASSLLGGNSGEQYF. The CDR3 DNA follows: TGCGCCAGCAGCTTGTTGGGAGGTAACTCGGGGGAGCAGTACTTC.

This clone was picked up one time. The J gene is TRBJ1-5, the V gene TRBV28; 7 nucleotides align to TRBD1. CDR3 size: 16 residues. The germline V gene has CDR1 MDHEN and CDR2 SYDVKM. Germline trimming cut 8 bases from V and 2 bases from J; bases unmatched to any gene: 12. CDR3 bases: TGTGCCAGCGCACGATCCACAGGGGTCGGCAATCAGCCCCAGCATTTT. Translated, it gives CASARSTGVGNQPQHF.

V and J are TRBV10-3 and TRBJ1-2, with 7 positions matching TRBD1. V was clipped by 2 bases and J by 2 bases; unmatched bases: 5. Germline V gene sequence: CDR1 ENHRY, CDR2 SYGVKD. This CDR3 is built from 15 residues. The CDR3 protein is CAISEVLDRNYGYTF. CDR3 DNA sequence: TGTGCCATCAGTGAGGTCCTGGACAGGAACTATGGCTACACCTTC.

The V call is TRBV4-1, the J call TRBJ1-5, with D uncertain. Germline CDR1 MGHRA, CDR2 YSYEKL. The CDR3 runs to 15 residues. The ends were cut back, 0 bases at V and 2 bases at J, with 8 bases in the middle. CDR3 coding DNA: TGCGCCAGCAGCCAAGACGACACACGCAATCAGCCCCAGCATTTT. Its protein is CASSQDDTRNQPQHF.

The rearrangement uses TRBV15 and TRBJ2-5, with TRBD2 identical over 14 bases. The V gene end was trimmed by 4 bases and the J gene end by 3 bases; junction bases not matched to a gene: 1. This CDR3 comprises 15 residues. Germline assignment: CDR1 LNHNV and CDR2 YYDKDF (reference sequence). The CDR3 loop reads CATSTGLAGEETQYF. For the CDR3, the DNA is TGTGCCACCAGCACGGGACTAGCGGGAGAAGAGACCCAGTACTTC.

This chain joins TRBV28 and TRBJ2-5, with a tentative D call TRBD2 (6 bases). V was pared by 8 bases and J by 5 bases, with 6 bases between. CDR3 length equals 10 residues. Germline V gene sequence: CDR1 MDHEN, CDR2 SYDVKM. The CDR3 DNA is TGTGCCAGCGGGGGGGAGACCCAGTACTTC. Protein product: CASGGETQYF.

The chain couples TRBV2 to TRBJ1-1, with 12 bases matching TRBD1. The V gene end was trimmed by 5 bases and the J gene end by 3 bases; junction bases not matched to a gene: 7. This CDR3 is built from 16 residues. The germline V gene has CDR1 SNHLY and CDR2 FYNNEI. The CDR3 nucleotides read TGTGCCAGCAGTCGGGACAGGGGGCAGGGGCACACTGAAGCTTTCTTT. Amino acids: CASSRDRGQGHTEAFF.

The chain has TRBV20-1 and TRBJ2-5; D not resolved. V lost 6 bases, J lost 4 bases, and 9 bases lay in between. There are 11 residues in the CDR3. Germline CDR1 and CDR2: DFQATT and SNEGSKA (reference sequence). CDR3 nucleotides: TGCAGTGCCCAGAGAGGAGAGACCCAGTACTTC. Protein sequence: CSAQRGETQYF.

CDR3 sequence reads: CASRERGTDTQYF. The CDR3 DNA sequence: TGTGCCAGCAGGGAGAGGGGCACAGATACGCAGTATTTT. V and J are TRBV5-6 and TRBJ2-3; a possible D gene is TRBD2 (5 bases). V was clipped by 5 bases and J by 1 base, with 8 bases between them. The CDR3 length is 13 residues. Germline-derived CDR1 and CDR2 are SGHDT and YYEEEE.

This clone was recorded once. The rearrangement links TRBV28 to TRBJ2-1; D call uncertain. CDR1 and CDR2 from the germline V gene are MDHEN and SYDVKM. V shed 7 bases and J shed 4 bases, with 17 bases lying between them. This CDR3 comprises 15 residues. In nucleotides, the CDR3 is TGTGCCAGCATTCCATCCACCCTCGGGTACAATGAGCAGTTCTTC. Protein: CASIPSTLGYNEQFF.

In this sample, this clone turned up a few times. V gene TRBV5-1 combines with J gene TRBJ1-6; the match to TRBD1 covers 8 bases. The CDR3 extends over 13 amino acids. CDR1 SGHRS and CDR2 YFSETQ come from the germline V gene. The ends lost 5 bases at V and 9 bases at J; junction bases unmatched: 4. The CDR3 spells CASRTGAGSPLHF. The CDR3 nucleotides are TGCGCCAGCAGGACAGGGGCAGGTTCACCCCTCCACTTT.

This chain joins TRBV2 and TRBJ2-2, with 9 nucleotides matching TRBD2. Germline loops: CDR1 SNHLY, CDR2 FYNNEI. This CDR3 region has 15 residues. Trimming at V came to 10 bases and at J to 4 bases, leaving 10 bases not matched to a gene. DNA for the CDR3: TGTGCCACCCTGCGGCGGGGGGGGGTCACCGGGGAGCTGTTTTTT. This sequence encodes CATLRRGGVTGELFF. Full variable domain (rest looked up from reference TRBV2 and TRBJ2-2): EPEVTQTPSHQVTQMGQEVILRCVPISNHLYFYWYRQILGQKVEFLVSFYNNEISEKSEIFDDQFSVERPDGSNFTLKIRSTKLEDSAMYFCATLRRGGVTGELFFGEGSRLTVL.

The V call is TRBV28, the J call TRBJ1-1, with D hard to call. The germline V gene encodes CDR1 MDHEN and CDR2 SYDVKM. This CDR3 comprises 13 residues. Trimming left V 7 bases short and J 0 bases short, with 9 bases between. The CDR3 loop is CASTNRVNTEAFF. Written as DNA, the CDR3 is TGTGCCAGCACGAACAGAGTGAACACTGAAGCTTTCTTT.

J is TRBJ2-1 and V is TRBV18; weak D call: TRBD2 (6 bases). The V gene lost 6 bases and the J gene lost 4 bases, with 13 bases spanning the gap. CDR3 length equals 14 residues. The germline V gene encodes CDR1 KGHSH and CDR2 LQKENI. The CDR3 coding sequence is TGTGCCAGCTCTTGGGGGGTTCCTTACAATGAGCAGTTCTTC. It is translated as CASSWGVPYNEQFF.